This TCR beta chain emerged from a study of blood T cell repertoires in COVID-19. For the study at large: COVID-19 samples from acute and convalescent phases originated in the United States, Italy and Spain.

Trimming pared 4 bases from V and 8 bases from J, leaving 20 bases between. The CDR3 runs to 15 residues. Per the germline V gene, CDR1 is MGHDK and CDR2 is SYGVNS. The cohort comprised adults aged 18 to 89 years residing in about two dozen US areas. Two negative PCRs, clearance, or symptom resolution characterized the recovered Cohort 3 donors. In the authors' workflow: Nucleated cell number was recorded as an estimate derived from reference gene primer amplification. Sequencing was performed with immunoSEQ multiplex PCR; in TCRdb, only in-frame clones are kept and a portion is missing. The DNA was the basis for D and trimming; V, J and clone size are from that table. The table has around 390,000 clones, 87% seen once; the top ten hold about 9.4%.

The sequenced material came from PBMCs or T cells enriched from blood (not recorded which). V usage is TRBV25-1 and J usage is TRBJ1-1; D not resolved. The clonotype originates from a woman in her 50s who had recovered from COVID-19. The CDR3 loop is CASSVPCRRVSEAFF. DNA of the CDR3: TGTGCCAGCAGTGTCCCCTGCCGGAGGGTATCCGAAGCTTTCTTT. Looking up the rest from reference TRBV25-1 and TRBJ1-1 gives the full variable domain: EADIYQTPRYLVIGTGKKITLECSQTMGHDKMYWYQQDPGMELHLIHYSYGVNSTEKGDLSSESTVSRIRTEHFPLTLESARPSHTSQYLCASSVPCRRVSEAFFGQGTRLTVV.